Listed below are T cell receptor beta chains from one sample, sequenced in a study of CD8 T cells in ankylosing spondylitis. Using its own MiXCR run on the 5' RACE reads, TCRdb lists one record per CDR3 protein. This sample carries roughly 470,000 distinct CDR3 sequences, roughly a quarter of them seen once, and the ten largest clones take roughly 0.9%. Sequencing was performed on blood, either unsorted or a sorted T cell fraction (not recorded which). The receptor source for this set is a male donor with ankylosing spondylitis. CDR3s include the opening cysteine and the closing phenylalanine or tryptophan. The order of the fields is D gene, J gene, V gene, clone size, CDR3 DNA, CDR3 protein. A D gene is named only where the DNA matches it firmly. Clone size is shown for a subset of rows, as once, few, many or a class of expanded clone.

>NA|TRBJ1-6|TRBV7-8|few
TGTGCCAGCAGCTTAGAGCAGGTTTCACCCCTCCACTTT
CASSLEQVSPLHF
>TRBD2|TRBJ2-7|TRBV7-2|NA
TGTGCCAGCAGCCGTAGCGGGAACTACGAGCAGTACTTC
CASSRSGNYEQYF
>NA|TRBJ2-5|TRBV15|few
TGTGCCACCAGCAGAGGAAACAGGGCGGAGACCCAGTACTTC
CATSRGNRAETQYF
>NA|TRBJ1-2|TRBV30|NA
TGTGCCTGGACGGCAGCCTCACTAGGCTATGGCTACACCTTC
CAWTAASLGYGYTF
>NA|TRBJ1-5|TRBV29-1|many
TGCAGCGTTGGGGGGGCGGATCAGCCCCAGCATTTT
CSVGGADQPQHF
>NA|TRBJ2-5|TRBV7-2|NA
TGTGCCAGCAGCTTAGCGCGGCAGGGCGGCGGGACCCAGTACTTC
CASSLARQGGGTQYF
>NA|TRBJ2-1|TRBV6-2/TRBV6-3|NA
TGTGCCAGCAGTTTATTGACTCACTCCTACAATGAGCAGTTCTTC
CASSLLTHSYNEQFF
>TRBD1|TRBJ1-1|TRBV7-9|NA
TGTGCCAGCAGCGCCTCGACAGGGCCTTACGCTGAAGCTTTCTTT
CASSASTGPYAEAFF
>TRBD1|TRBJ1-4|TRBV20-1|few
TGCAGTACGACAGGGCGAGGAGAAAAACTGTTTTTT
CSTTGRGEKLFF
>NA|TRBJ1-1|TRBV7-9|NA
TGTGCCAGCAGCGCACAGAGGGTGAGCACTGAAGCTTTCTTT
CASSAQRVSTEAFF
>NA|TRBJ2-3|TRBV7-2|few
TGTGCCAGCAGCCCCCAATCTTCCAGCACAGATACGCAGTATTTT
CASSPQSSSTDTQYF
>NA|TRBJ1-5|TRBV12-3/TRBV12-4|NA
TGTGCCAGCAGTGCCAGGGTTCAGCCCCAGCATTTT
CASSARVQPQHF
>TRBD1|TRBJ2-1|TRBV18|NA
TGTGCCAGCTCACCCCCGAGGCAGGGGGAGTACAATGAGCAGTTCTTC
CASSPPRQGEYNEQFF
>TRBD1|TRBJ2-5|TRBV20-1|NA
TGCAGTGCTCCGGTGACAGGGCTACCAGAGACCCAGTACTTC
CSAPVTGLPETQYF
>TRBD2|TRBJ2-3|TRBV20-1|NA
TGCAGTGCTAGCATCGGGAGGGCAAGCACAGATACGCAGTATTTT
CSASIGRASTDTQYF
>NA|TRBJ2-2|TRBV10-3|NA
TGTGCCATCAGTGGGGGATCTACCGACACCGGGGAGCTGTTTTTT
CAISGGSTDTGELFF
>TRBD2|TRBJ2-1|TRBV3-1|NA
TGTGCCAGCAGCCACGGGACTAGCGGGAAAGGAGAGCAGTTCTTC
CASSHGTSGKGEQFF
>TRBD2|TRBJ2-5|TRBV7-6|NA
TGTGCCAGCAGCCCCGGGACTAACCAAGAGACCCAGTACTTC
CASSPGTNQETQYF
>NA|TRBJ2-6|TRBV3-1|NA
TGTGCCAGCAGCCCCCTTTCGCCCAGGGCCAACGTCCTGACTTTC
CASSPLSPRANVLTF
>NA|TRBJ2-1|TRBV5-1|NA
TGCGCCAGCAGCTTGGCGGGGACTCTGGGTGAGCAGTTCTTC
CASSLAGTLGEQFF
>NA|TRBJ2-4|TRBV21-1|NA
NA
CASSKDRHQKHSVLRRPKNIQYF
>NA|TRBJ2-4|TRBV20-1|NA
TGCAGTGCGCTTCCGGGACTAGCCAAAAACATTCAGTACTTC
CSALPGLAKNIQYF
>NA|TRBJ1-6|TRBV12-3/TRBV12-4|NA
TGTGCCAGCAGTTTGGTTGGCGACTATAATTCACCCCTCCACTTT
CASSLVGDYNSPLHF
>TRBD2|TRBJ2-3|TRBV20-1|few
TGCAGTGCTAGGGCTAGCGGGAGCGCCTCGGGCACAGATACGCAGTATTTT
CSARASGSASGTDTQYF
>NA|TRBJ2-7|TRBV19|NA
TGTGCCAGTAGCCCTGGGGGGAGTGGGTACGAGCAGTACTTC
CASSPGGSGYEQYF
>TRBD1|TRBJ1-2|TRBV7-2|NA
TGTGCCAGCCGGCACCCAGGGGGAGGTGGCTACACCTTC
CASRHPGGGGYTF
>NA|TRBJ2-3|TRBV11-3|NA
TGTGCCAGCAGCTGGACGGGACACACAGATACGCAGTATTTT
CASSWTGHTDTQYF
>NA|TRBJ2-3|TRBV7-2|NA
TGTGCCAGCAGCTTCCTCAGGGCCGCAGATACGCAGTATTTT
CASSFLRAADTQYF
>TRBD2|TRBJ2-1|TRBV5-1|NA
TGCGCCAGCAGCCCACTACTGGGGCGGGAGGGTGAGCAGTTCTTC
CASSPLLGREGEQFF
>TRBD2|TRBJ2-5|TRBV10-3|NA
TGTGCCATCAGTGAGACCAAGGGGACTAGCGGGAGCATACCGCGGGAGACCCAGTACTTC
CAISETKGTSGSIPRETQYF
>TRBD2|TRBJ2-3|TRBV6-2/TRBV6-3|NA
TGTGCCAGCAGTCGTGGACTAGCGGGAGTGTATACGCAGTATTTT
CASSRGLAGVYTQYF
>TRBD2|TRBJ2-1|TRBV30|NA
TGTGCCTGGAGCAAACGCGGGGGACATGAGCAGTTCTTC
CAWSKRGGHEQFF
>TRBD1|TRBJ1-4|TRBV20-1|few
TGCAGTGCTAGAGATGGGGACAGGGATGCACTGTTTTTT
CSARDGDRDALFF
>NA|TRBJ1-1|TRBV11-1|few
TGTGCCAGCAGCCCCCGCAGGGAGAGGACTGAAGCTTTCTTT
CASSPRRERTEAFF
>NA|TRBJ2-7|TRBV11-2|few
TGTGCCAGCAGCTCAGGACAGTGGGGGAGAGGCGACGAGCAGTACTTC
CASSSGQWGRGDEQYF
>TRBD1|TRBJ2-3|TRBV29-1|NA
TGCAGCGTTGAAGGGGACAGGGCCCTAGATACGCAGTATTTT
CSVEGDRALDTQYF
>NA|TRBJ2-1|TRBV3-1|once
TGTGCCAGCAGACGGGACGGAGTTTACAATGAGCAGTTCTTC
CASRRDGVYNEQFF
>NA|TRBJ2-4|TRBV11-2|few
TGTGCCAGCAGCTGGGCGGCGGGCAAAAACATTCAGTACTTC
CASSWAAGKNIQYF
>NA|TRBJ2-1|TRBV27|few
TGTGCCAGCGGGAGACCCTTGAACAATGAGCAGTTCTTC
CASGRPLNNEQFF
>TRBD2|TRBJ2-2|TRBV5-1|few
TGCGCCAGCAGCCCTCAGCGGGAGGGCATCGGGGAGCTGTTTTTT
CASSPQREGIGELFF
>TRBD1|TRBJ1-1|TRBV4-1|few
TGCGCCAGCAGCCAAGGGCGACAGGGGCGTAGACGGACTGAAGCTTTCTTT
CASSQGRQGRRRTEAFF
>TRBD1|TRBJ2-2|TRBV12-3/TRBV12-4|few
TGTGCCAGCAGTCCACCGGGACAGCCCCCGAACACCGGGGAGCTGTTTTTT
CASSPPGQPPNTGELFF
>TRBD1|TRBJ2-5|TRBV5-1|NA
TGCGCCAGCAGCTTGGGGGACAGTTCACCGGCGCAAGAGACCCAGTACTTC
CASSLGDSSPAQETQYF
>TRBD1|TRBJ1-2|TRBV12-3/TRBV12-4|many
TGTGCCAGCAGAAGACAGGGCGCAGACTATGGCTACACCTTC
CASRRQGADYGYTF
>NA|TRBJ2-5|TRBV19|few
TGTGCCAGTAGTATCCAGACAGGTTCGGAGACCCAGTACTTC
CASSIQTGSETQYF
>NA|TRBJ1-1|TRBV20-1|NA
TGCAGTGCCCTCTCGGGAGGGGTGAACACTGAAGCTTTCTTT
CSALSGGVNTEAFF
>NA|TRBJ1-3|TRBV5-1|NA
TGCGCCAGCAGCTTAGATCAGACCTCTGGAAACACCATATATTTT
CASSLDQTSGNTIYF
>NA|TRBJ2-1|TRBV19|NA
TGTGCCAGTAGTTCCCGGGGTAGCGGTAGCTCCTACAATGAGCAGTTCTTC
CASSSRGSGSSYNEQFF
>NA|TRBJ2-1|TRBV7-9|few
TGTGCCAGCAGCTTAGGGTCGTCATCCGTCGTTGAGCAGTTCTTC
CASSLGSSSVVEQFF
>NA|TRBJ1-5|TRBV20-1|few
TGCAGTGCTAGAGCTAGGGGAGGGAATCAGCCCCAGCATTTT
CSARARGGNQPQHF
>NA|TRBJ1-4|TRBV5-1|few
TGCGCCAGCAGCGTACAGGGAGAAAAACTGTTTTTT
CASSVQGEKLFF
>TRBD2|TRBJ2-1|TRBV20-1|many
TGCAGTGCGGAACTAGCGGAATTGCAGTTCTTC
CSAELAELQFF
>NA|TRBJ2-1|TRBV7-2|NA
TGTGCCAGCAGCCCCCGGGGTCTTTCGGATGAGCAGTTCTTC
CASSPRGLSDEQFF
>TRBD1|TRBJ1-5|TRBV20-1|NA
TGCAGTGCGCCGGGACAGGGATTCAATCAGCCCCAGCATTTT
CSAPGQGFNQPQHF
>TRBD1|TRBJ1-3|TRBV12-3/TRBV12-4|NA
TGTGCCAGCAGACGAACTGGGACAGTGCTTACTGGAAACACCATATATTTT
CASRRTGTVLTGNTIYF
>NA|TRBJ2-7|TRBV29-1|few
TGCAGCGTGCGGACTTCTCGGACCTACGAGCAGTACTTC
CSVRTSRTYEQYF
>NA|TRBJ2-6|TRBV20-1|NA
TGCAGTGCTAGACCAAGCTCTGGGGCCAACGTCCTGACTTTC
CSARPSSGANVLTF